Included here is one T cell receptor (beta chain) sequence, with context. As yet, its antigen is unknown. The CDR3 spans 13 residues. Germline V gene lookup returns CDR1 SNHLY and CDR2 FYNNEI. Trimming removed 6 bases from V and 7 bases from J; junction bases left unmatched: 6. RNA extraction and reverse transcription yielded cDNA as sequencing template. Repertoires were generated with immunoSEQ multiplex PCR, while TCRdb's copy carries only in-frame clones and drops some. The sample shows some 170,000 clones, approximately 59% of them seen only once. Specified treatment: oral pan-JAK inhibitor, 5-10 mg twice daily. The sample is drawn from a study of CD8+ T cells in alopecia areata. Study information: Tofacitinib therapy lasting 6 to 18 months was followed by 6 months off drug. General study results and limits: Patients displayed less clarity in TCR sharing than mice, a finding possibly related to HLA. When scalp samples are sequenced, resident alphabeta T cells of normal skin are also captured. In lesional scalp, particularly from alopecia totalis/universalis, clonality was higher than in normal scalp.

This sequence originates from a human donor with alopecia areata. Sequences were derived from CD4+ T cells sorted from blood, sampled at approximately week 61, from a patient treated with tofacitinib. The chain joins TRBV2 to TRBJ2-5; 9 bases are shared with TRBD2. The CDR3 protein is CASSQAGGGTQYF. In DNA, the CDR3 is TGTGCCAGCAGCCAGGCGGGAGGGGGGACCCAGTACTTC.